The 8 T cell receptor beta chains presented below share a single source sample, sequenced in a study of blood T cell repertoires in COVID-19. TCRdb's table, derived via immunoSEQ multiplex PCR, lists solely in-frame clones and lacks some. The table includes about 170,000 clones, under 85% detected once. The material sequenced was peripheral blood. These receptors all come from a man in his sixties who had recovered from COVID-19.

The chain links TRBV6-5 to TRBJ2-7, with a tentative D call TRBD2 (6 bases). The CDR3 contains 14 residues. The germline V and J ends were trimmed by 2 bases and 4 bases, with 12 bases remaining between them. Germline CDR1 and CDR2: MNHEY and SVGAGI. Here the CDR3 DNA reads TGTGCCAGCAGTTACGGGGGGAGGAGGTACGAGCAGTACTTC. Translated, it gives CASSYGGRRYEQYF.

The J gene is TRBJ2-7, the V gene TRBV7-2; 7 bases map to TRBD2. V lost 5 bases and J lost 2; bases outside the gene matches: 6. The CDR3 covers 14 residues. Germline V gives CDR1 SGHTA, CDR2 FQGNSA. Here the CDR3 DNA reads TGTGCCAGCAGCCCCGCGCTAGCGGCCTACGAGCAGTACTTC. Translated: CASSPALAAYEQYF. Full variable domain (rest looked up from reference TRBV7-2 and TRBJ2-7): GAGVSQSPSNKVTEKGKDVELRCDPISGHTALYWYRQSLGQGLEFLIYFQGNSAPDKSGLPSDRFSAERTGGSVSTLTIQRTQQEDSAVYLCASSPALAAYEQYFGPGTRLTVT.

Details on this clone: A read error may account for a junction end that differs from germline. J is TRBJ1-2 and V is TRBV7-9; possibly TRBD1 for D (6 bases). Per germline, CDR1 SEHNR and CDR2 FQNEAQ (reference sequence). The CDR3 sequence is 11 residues long. CDR3 DNA: TGTGCAAGCAGGGGTGAGGTTGGCTACACCTTC. Translation gives CASRGEVGYTF.

The chain combines TRBV7-8 with TRBJ1-6; D is possibly TRBD1 (6 bases). CDR3 length equals 14 residues. V was clipped by 6 bases and J by 7 bases, with 13 bases between them. From germline, CDR1 is SGHVS and CDR2 FQNEAQ. The CDR3 protein is CASRPGAINSPLHF. The CDR3 DNA follows: TGTGCCAGCAGACCAGGGGCAATAAATTCACCCCTCCACTTT.

The CDR3 region is CASSTTGDQPQHF. The CDR3 region has the DNA TGTGCCAGTAGTACGACAGGGGACCAGCCCCAGCATTTT. The genes are TRBV19 and TRBJ1-5; 8 bases match TRBD1. This CDR3 comprises 13 residues. V lost 4 bases and J lost 7; bases outside the gene matches: 3. Germline CDR1 LNHDA, CDR2 SQIVND (reference sequence).

The J gene is TRBJ1-2, the V gene TRBV7-2; D uncertain. Germline-derived CDR1 and CDR2 are SGHTA and FQGNSA. This CDR3 is 15 amino acids long. Trimming left V 1 base short and J 0 bases short, with 9 bases between. The CDR3 spells CASSLDTLANYGYTF. CDR3 coding DNA: TGTGCCAGCAGCTTAGACACCCTCGCTAACTATGGCTACACCTTC.

The rearrangement uses TRBV7-2 and TRBJ1-4; D gene uncertain. The germline gives CDR1 SGHTA, CDR2 FQGNSA. CDR3 length: 17 amino acids. The germline V and J ends were trimmed by 2 bases and 7 bases, with 20 bases remaining between them. The DNA for the CDR3 is TGTGCCAGCAGCTTACATGCGGCTGGGGAGGTTGGTGAAAAACTGTTTTTT. Translation: CASSLHAAGEVGEKLFF.

The genes are TRBV6-5 and TRBJ2-5, with a weak D call TRBD1 (6 bases). The germline gives CDR1 MNHEY, CDR2 SVGAGI. The CDR3 totals 14 residues. Trimming pared 4 bases from V and 3 bases from J, leaving 12 bases between. CDR3 DNA sequence: TGTGCCAGCAGTTCATACAGGGAGAAAGAGACCCAGTACTTC. Its protein product is CASSSYREKETQYF.